The 15 T cell receptor beta chains in this list originate from one sample, sequenced in a study of cytomegalovirus exposure and HLA in healthy donors. Vbeta (60) and Jbeta (13) primers were used in the PCR. Measured with immunoSEQ multiplex PCR; TCRdb has only the in-frame clones, and not every one. The sample has around 45,000 clones, 51% seen once. Sequencing was carried out using PBMCs. The receptors shown here come from a man in his 60s in good health and CMV-seronegative.

This chain joins TRBV7-2 and TRBJ2-1, with D perhaps TRBD2 (5 bases). Trimming shortened V by 0 bases and J by 6 bases, and 9 bases separated the two germline ends. The CDR3 consists of 14 residues. CDR1 and CDR2 from the germline V gene are SGHTA and FQGNSA. CDR3 loop: CASSLARASNEQFF. The DNA of the CDR3 is TGTGCCAGCAGCTTAGCGCGGGCCTCCAATGAGCAGTTCTTC.

V and J are TRBV7-2 and TRBJ2-1; 8 bases line up with TRBD2. Germline V lookup: CDR1 SGHTA, CDR2 FQGNSA. Unmatched junction bases numbered 12, after V lost 4 bases and J lost 7 bases. The CDR3 consists of 16 residues. This chain's CDR3 is CASSSDLGTGGNEQFF. CDR3 nucleotide sequence: TGTGCCAGCAGCTCAGATCTCGGGACGGGGGGGAATGAGCAGTTCTTC.

J is TRBJ2-7 and V is TRBV6-5, with D maybe TRBD1 (6 bases). The CDR3 is 14 residues long. CDR1 MNHEY and CDR2 SVGAGI come from the germline V gene. V lost 6 bases and J 7 bases, leaving 19 bases between the germline ends. CDR3 sequence: CASRAGTSTGEQYF. The CDR3 bases are TGTGCCAGCAGGGCCGGGACATCGACCGGGGAGCAGTACTTC.

V is TRBV27 and J is TRBJ2-2, with a weak D call TRBD1 (7 bases). CDR3 length: 20 residues. Germline V gene lookup returns CDR1 MNHEY and CDR2 SMNVEV (reference sequence). V lost 3 bases and J 6 bases, leaving 29 bases between the germline ends. CDR3 DNA sequence: TGTGCCAGCAGTTTTCGTCCAGAGCGGGTGGGGACAGACTGGGCCGGGGAGCTGTTTTTT. Its protein product is CASSFRPERVGTDWAGELFF.

A few counts support this clone. The rearrangement joins TRBV7-9 to TRBJ2-7; D is possibly TRBD2 (6 bases). The germline V gene encodes CDR1 SEHNR and CDR2 FQNEAQ (reference sequence). The CDR3 has 15 residues. V lost 4 bases, J lost 3 bases, and 16 bases lay in between. CDR3 residues: CASSSQEGSHYEQYF. The CDR3 DNA reads as TGTGCCAGCAGCTCCCAGGAGGGGTCTCACTACGAGCAGTACTTC.

The rearrangement joins TRBV7-8 to TRBJ2-7, with 7 bases matching TRBD1. The CDR3 is 15 amino acids. V was pared by 1 base and J by 6 bases, with 9 bases of the junction left unmatched. Germline CDR1 is SGHVS and CDR2 is FQNEAQ. The CDR3 region is CASSLGGQRFREQYF. Written as DNA, the CDR3 is TGTGCCAGCAGCTTAGGGGGACAGCGTTTCCGCGAGCAGTACTTC. Full variable domain (outside the CDR3, taken from reference TRBV7-8 and TRBJ2-7): GAGVSQSPRYKVAKRGQDVALRCDPISGHVSLFWYQQALGQGPEFLTYFQNEAQLDKSGLPSDRFFAERPEGSVSTLKIQRTQQEDSAVYLCASSLGGQRFREQYFGPGTRLTVT.

This sequence joins TRBV7-2 and TRBJ1-2, with 9 positions matching TRBD1. CDR1 SGHTA and CDR2 FQGNSA come from the germline V gene. CDR3 size: 16 residues. V dropped 1 base and J dropped 4; count of bases not matched to a gene: 7. DNA for the CDR3: TGTGCCAGCAGCTTAGATCCGGGACAGGGACTCTATGGCTACACCTTC. Its translation: CASSLDPGQGLYGYTF. The full variable domain, completed using reference TRBV7-2 and TRBJ1-2, is GAGVSQSPSNKVTEKGKDVELRCDPISGHTALYWYRQSLGQGLEFLIYFQGNSAPDKSGLPSDRFSAERTGGSVSTLTIQRTQQEDSAVYLCASSLDPGQGLYGYTFGSGTRLTVV.

The chain combines TRBV6-5 with TRBJ2-3; no firm D call. Looked up from germline, CDR1 is MNHEY and CDR2 is SVGAGI. V was pared by 11 bases and J by 0 bases, with 9 bases between. CDR3 size: 12 residues. Here the CDR3 DNA reads TGTGCCGTCAGAGGTAGCACAGATACGCAGTATTTT. Protein: CAVRGSTDTQYF.

This chain uses TRBV5-4 with TRBJ1-2, with TRBD1 matching 7 bases. Trimming cost V 4 bases and J 8 bases; bases outside gene matches: 8. Germline CDR1 and CDR2: SGHNT and YYREEE (reference sequence). The CDR3 length is 13 residues. DNA of the CDR3: TGTGCCAGCAGCGAGAAAGGGGGCGACGGCTACACCTTC. Protein product: CASSEKGGDGYTF.

The chain uses TRBV15 and TRBJ2-3; possible D gene TRBD2, 5 bases. CDR3 length: 13 amino acids. The V end was cut by 11 bases, the J end by 7 bases, with 19 bases between. CDR1 is LNHNV and CDR2 is YYDKDF in the germline V gene (reference sequence). The CDR3: CAPYRRAENTQYF. The CDR3 bases are TGTGCCCCATATAGGCGGGCGGAGAATACGCAGTATTTT.

This chain uses TRBV30 with TRBJ1-1, with TRBD1 matching 9 bases. The germline gives CDR1 GTSNPN, CDR2 SVGIG (reference sequence). V trimming: 7 bases; J trimming: 0 bases; junction bases outside the gene matches: 9. The CDR3 has 15 amino acids. The CDR3: CALTRQGVMNTEAFF. CDR3 DNA: TGTGCCTTGACCCGACAGGGGGTCATGAACACTGAAGCTTTCTTT.

This clone was picked up a small number of times. The genes are TRBV5-1 and TRBJ2-1; TRBD1 matches at 8 bases. Germline lookup yields CDR1 SGHRS and CDR2 YFSETQ. The CDR3 contains 16 residues. Losses at the gene ends were 4 bases for V and 6 bases for J; bases not matched to a gene: 12. The CDR3: CASSTGQGAVGNEQFF. The CDR3 nucleotides read TGCGCCAGCAGCACCGGACAGGGAGCGGTGGGCAATGAGCAGTTCTTC.

The chain links TRBV27 to TRBJ2-3, with D perhaps TRBD2 (6 bases). Germline values: CDR1 MNHEY, CDR2 SMNVEV (reference sequence). This CDR3 is built from 14 residues. V shed 4 bases and J shed 0 bases, with 8 bases lying between them. CDR3 DNA sequence: TGTGCCAGCAGTTGGGGGACTAGCACAGATACGCAGTATTTT. It is translated as CASSWGTSTDTQYF.

This chain connects TRBV4-1 to TRBJ1-6; 7 nucleotides line up with TRBD1. Germline V gene lookup returns CDR1 MGHRA and CDR2 YSYEKL. Trimming cost V 3 bases and J 5 bases; bases outside gene matches: 7. The CDR3 is 16 residues long. The CDR3 DNA reads as TGCGCCAGCAGCCACCCGGGACAGCGAGATAATTCACCCCTCCACTTT. It is translated as CASSHPGQRDNSPLHF.

This clone has only a few counts. This chain connects TRBV4-1 to TRBJ2-7; no definite D call. CDR1 is MGHRA and CDR2 is YSYEKL in the germline V gene. Trimming removed 5 bases at V and 3 bases at J, with 11 bases between. The CDR3 length is 13 residues. CDR3 bases: TGCGCCAGCAGCGAGGCAGTTGGCTACGAGCAGTACTTC. Translated: CASSEAVGYEQYF.